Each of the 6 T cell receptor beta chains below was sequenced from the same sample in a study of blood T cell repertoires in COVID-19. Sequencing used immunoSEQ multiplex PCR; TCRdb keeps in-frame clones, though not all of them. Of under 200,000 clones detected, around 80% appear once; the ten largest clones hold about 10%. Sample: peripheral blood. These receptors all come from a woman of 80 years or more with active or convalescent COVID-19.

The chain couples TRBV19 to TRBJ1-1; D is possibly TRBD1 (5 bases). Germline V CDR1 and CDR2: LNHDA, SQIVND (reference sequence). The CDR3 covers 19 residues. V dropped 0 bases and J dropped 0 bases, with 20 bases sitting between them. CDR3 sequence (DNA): TGTGCCAGTAGTATAGATGTGTTCCGCGGGGCTCCGATGAACACTGAAGCTTTCTTT. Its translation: CASSIDVFRGAPMNTEAFF. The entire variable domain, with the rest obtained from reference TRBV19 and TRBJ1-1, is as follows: DGGITQSPKYLFRKEGQNVTLSCEQNLNHDAMYWYRQDPGQGLRLIYYSQIVNDFQKGDIAEGYSVSREKKESFPLTVTSAQKNPTAFYLCASSIDVFRGAPMNTEAFFGQGTRLTVV.

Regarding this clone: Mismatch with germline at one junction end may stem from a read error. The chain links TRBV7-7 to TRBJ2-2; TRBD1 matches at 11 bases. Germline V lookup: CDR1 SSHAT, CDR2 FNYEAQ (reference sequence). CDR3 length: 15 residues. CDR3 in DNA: TGTGCTAGCAGCAGACCGGGACAGGGGGCCGGGGAGCTGTTTTTT. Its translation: CASSRPGQGAGELFF.

The CDR3 DNA reads TGTGCCAGCCGGACTAGTAGTGCCAATGAGCAGTTCTTC. This encodes CASRTSSANEQFF. The chain recombines TRBV7-2 with TRBJ2-1; 7 nucleotides line up with TRBD2. This CDR3 is 13 amino acids long. Per germline, CDR1 SGHTA and CDR2 FQGNSA. J lost 6 bases, V lost 8 bases, and 7 bases had no gene match.

The CDR3 here is CASSSAGTPDTEAFF. The CDR3 DNA reads as TGCGCCAGCAGCTCGGCCGGGACACCGGACACTGAAGCTTTCTTT. This chain connects TRBV5-1 to TRBJ1-1; possible D gene TRBD1, 6 bases. V was shortened by 3 bases and J by 3 bases, with 15 bases between the two germline ends. CDR1 SGHRS and CDR2 YFSETQ come from the germline V gene. This CDR3 has 15 amino acids. Full variable domain (missing parts from reference TRBV5-1 and TRBJ1-1): KAGVTQTPRYLIKTRGQQVTLSCSPISGHRSVSWYQQTPGQGLQFLFEYFSETQRNKGNFPGRFSGRQFSNSRSEMNVSTLELGDSALYLCASSSAGTPDTEAFFGQGTRLTVV.

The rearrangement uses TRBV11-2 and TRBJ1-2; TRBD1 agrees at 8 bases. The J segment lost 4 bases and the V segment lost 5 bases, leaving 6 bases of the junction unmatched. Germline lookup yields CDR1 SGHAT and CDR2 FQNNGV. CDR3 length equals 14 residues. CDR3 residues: CASSRGDRSYGYTF. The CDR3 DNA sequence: TGTGCCAGCAGCCGAGGGGACAGGTCCTATGGCTACACCTTC.

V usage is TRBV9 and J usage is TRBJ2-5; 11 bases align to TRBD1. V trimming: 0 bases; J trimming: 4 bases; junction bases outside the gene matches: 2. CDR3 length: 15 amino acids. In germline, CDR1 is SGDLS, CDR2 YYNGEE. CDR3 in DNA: TGTGCCAGCAGCGTAGCCGGGACAGGGGGAGAGACCCAGTACTTC. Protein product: CASSVAGTGGETQYF.